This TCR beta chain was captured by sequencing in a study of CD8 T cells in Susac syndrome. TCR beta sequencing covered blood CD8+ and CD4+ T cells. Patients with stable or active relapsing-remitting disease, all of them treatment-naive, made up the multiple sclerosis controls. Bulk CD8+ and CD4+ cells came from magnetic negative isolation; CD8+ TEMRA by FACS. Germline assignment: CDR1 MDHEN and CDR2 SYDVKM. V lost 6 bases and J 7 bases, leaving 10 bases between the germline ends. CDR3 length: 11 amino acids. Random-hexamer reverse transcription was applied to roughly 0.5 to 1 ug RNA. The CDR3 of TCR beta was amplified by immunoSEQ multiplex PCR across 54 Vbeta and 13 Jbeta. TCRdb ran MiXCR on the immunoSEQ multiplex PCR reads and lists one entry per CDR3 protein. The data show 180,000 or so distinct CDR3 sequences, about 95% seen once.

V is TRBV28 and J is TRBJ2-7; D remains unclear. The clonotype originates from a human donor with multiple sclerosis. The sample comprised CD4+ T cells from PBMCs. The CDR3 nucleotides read TGTGCCAGCAGAAGCCACAAGGAGCAGTACTTC. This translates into CASRSHKEQYF.